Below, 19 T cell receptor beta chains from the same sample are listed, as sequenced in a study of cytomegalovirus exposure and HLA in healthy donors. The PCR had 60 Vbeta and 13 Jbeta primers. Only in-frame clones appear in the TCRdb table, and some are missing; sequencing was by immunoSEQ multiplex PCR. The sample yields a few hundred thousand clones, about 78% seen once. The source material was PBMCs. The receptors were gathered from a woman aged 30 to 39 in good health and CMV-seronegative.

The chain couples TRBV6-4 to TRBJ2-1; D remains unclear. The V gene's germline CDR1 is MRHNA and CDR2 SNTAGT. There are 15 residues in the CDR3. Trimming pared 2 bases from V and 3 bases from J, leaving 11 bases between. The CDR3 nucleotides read TGTGCCAGCAGTGACGGAACTACCGACTACAATGAGCAGTTCTTC. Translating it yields CASSDGTTDYNEQFF.

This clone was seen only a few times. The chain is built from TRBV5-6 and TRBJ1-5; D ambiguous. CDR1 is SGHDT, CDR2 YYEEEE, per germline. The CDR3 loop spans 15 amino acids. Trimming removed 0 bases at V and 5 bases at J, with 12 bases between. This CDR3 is CASSLGLGYYQPQHF. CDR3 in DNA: TGTGCCAGCAGCTTGGGTCTGGGCTATTATCAGCCCCAGCATTTT. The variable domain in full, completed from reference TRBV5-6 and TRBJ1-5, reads DAGVTQSPTHLIKTRGQQVTLRCSPKSGHDTVSWYQQALGQGPQFIFQYYEEEERQRGNFPDRFSGHQFPNYSSELNVNALLLGDSALYLCASSLGLGYYQPQHFGDGTRLSIL.

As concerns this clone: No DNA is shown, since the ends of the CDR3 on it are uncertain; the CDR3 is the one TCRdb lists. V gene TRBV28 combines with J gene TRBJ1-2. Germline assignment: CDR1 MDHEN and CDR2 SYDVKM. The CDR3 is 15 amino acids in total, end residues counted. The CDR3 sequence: CASSFRGRGNYGYTF.

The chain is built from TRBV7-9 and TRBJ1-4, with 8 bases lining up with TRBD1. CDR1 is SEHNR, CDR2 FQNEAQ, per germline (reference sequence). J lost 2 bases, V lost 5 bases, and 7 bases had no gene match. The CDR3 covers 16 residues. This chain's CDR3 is CASSVGQGDTNEKLFF. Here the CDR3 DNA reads TGTGCCAGCAGCGTCGGACAGGGCGACACTAATGAAAAACTGTTTTTT.

This chain's CDR3 is CASSHTSGRGNEQFF. CDR3 DNA sequence: TGCGCCAGCAGCCATACTAGCGGGAGGGGTAATGAGCAGTTCTTC. The rearrangement links TRBV4-1 to TRBJ2-1; TRBD2 matches at 13 bases. The CDR3 sequence is 15 residues long. Unmatched junction bases numbered 3, after V lost 3 bases and J lost 7 bases. Germline V gives CDR1 MGHRA, CDR2 YSYEKL.

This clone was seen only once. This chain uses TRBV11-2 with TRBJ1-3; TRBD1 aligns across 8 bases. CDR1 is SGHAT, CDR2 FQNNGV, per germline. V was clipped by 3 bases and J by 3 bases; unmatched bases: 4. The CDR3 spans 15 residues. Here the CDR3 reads CASSLDRVIGNTIYF. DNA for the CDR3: TGTGCCAGCAGCTTGGACAGGGTTATTGGAAACACCATATATTTT.

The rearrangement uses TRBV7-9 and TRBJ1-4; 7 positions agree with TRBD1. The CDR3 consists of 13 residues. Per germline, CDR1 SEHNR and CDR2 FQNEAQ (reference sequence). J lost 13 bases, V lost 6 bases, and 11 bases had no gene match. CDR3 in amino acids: CASRPTGEGRLFF. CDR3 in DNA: TGTGCCAGCAGGCCTACAGGGGAAGGTAGACTGTTTTTT.

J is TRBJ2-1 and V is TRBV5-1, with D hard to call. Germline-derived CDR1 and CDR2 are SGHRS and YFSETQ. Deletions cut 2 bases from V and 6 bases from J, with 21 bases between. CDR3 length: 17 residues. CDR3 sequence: CASSFTVGLTYSNEQFF. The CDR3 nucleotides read TGCGCCAGCAGCTTTACGGTCGGTCTAACTTACTCCAATGAGCAGTTCTTC.

The CDR3 bases are TGTGCCAGCAGTTACGCGGGGGCTAATTCACCCCTCCACTTT. Residues: CASSYAGANSPLHF. This chain connects TRBV27 to TRBJ1-6, with D possibly TRBD1 on 6 matching bases. CDR1 MNHEY and CDR2 SMNVEV come from the germline V gene (reference sequence). CDR3 length: 14 residues. The germline V and J ends were trimmed by 4 bases and 6 bases, with 10 bases remaining between them.

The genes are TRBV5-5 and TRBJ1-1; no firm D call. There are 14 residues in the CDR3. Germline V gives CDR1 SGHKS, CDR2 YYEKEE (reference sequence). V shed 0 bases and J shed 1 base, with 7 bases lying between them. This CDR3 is CASSLGGRNTEAFF. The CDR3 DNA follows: TGTGCCAGCAGCTTGGGAGGGCGGAACACTGAAGCTTTCTTT.

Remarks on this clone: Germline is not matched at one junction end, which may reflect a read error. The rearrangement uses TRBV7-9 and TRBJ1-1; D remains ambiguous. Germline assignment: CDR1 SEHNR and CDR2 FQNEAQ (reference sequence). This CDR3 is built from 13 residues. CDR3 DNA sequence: TGTTCCAGCAGCCCACAGACGAACACTGAAGCTTTCTTT. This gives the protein CSSSPQTNTEAFF.

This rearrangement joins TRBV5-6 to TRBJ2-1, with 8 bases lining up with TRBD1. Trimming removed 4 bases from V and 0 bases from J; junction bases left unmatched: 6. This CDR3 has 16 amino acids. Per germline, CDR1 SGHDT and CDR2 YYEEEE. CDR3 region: CASSHRQGSSYNEQFF. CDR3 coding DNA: TGTGCCAGCAGCCACCGACAGGGGAGCTCCTACAATGAGCAGTTCTTC.

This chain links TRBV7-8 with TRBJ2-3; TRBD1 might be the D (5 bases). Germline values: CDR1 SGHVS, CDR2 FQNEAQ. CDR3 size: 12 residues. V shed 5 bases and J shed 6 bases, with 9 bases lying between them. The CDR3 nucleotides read TGTGCCAGCAGCCAGGGCTGGGATACGCAGTATTTT. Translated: CASSQGWDTQYF.

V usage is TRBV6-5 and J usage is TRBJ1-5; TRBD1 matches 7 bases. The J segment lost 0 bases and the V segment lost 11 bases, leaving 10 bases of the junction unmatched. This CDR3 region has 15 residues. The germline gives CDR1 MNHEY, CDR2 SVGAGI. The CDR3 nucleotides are TGTGCCGCGCGACAGGGATTGATTAGCAATCAGCCCCAGCATTTT. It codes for CAARQGLISNQPQHF.

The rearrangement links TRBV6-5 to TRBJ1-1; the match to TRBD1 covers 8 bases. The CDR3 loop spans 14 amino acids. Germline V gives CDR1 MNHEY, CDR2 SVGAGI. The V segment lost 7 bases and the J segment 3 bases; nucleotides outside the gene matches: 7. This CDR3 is CASIPTGADTEAFF. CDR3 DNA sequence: TGTGCCAGCATCCCGACAGGGGCTGACACTGAAGCTTTCTTT.

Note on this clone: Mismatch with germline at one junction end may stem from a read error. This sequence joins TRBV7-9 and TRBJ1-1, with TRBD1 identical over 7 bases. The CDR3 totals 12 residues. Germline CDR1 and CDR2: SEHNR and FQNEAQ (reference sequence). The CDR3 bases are TGTTCCAGCAGCTCTCAGGGGGCTGAAGCTTTCTTT. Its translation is CSSSSQGAEAFF.

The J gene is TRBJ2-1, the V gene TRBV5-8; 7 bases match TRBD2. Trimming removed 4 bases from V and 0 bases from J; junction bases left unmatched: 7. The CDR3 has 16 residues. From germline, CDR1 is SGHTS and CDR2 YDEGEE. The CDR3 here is CASSHGGGGSYNEQFF. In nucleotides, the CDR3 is TGTGCCAGCAGCCATGGTGGGGGGGGCTCCTACAATGAGCAGTTCTTC.

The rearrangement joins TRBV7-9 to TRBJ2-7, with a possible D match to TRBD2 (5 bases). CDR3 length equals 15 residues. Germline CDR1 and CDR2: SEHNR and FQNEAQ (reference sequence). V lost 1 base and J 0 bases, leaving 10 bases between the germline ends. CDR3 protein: CASSLDVGVSYEQYF. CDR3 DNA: TGTGCCAGCAGCTTAGATGTCGGGGTCTCCTACGAGCAGTACTTC.

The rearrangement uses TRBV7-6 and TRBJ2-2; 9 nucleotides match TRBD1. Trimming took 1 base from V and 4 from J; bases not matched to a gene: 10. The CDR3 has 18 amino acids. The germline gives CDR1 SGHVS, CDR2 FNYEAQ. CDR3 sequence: CASSLVFSDRGSTGELFF. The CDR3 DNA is TGTGCCAGCAGCTTAGTCTTCTCGGACAGGGGATCCACCGGGGAGCTGTTTTTT. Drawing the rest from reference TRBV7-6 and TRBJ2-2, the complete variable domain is GAGVSQSPRYKVTKRGQDVALRCDPISGHVSLYWYRQALGQGPEFLTYFNYEAQQDKSGLPNDRFSAERPEGSISTLTIQRTEQRDSAMYRCASSLVFSDRGSTGELFFGEGSRLTVL.